The 10 T cell receptor beta chains reported below all come from one sample, sequenced in a study of a mutant IDH1 vaccine in newly diagnosed glioma. Time point given: baseline, week 1 (first vaccination visit). Specified treatment: pre-vaccination baseline after standard-of-care therapy. Here immunoSEQ multiplex PCR was the method, and the copy in TCRdb shows in-frame clones only, minus some. The sample shows about 34,000 clones, around 80% of them seen only once. Sequenced material: peripheral blood mononuclear cells (PBMCs), taken from a glioma patient treated with radiotherapy, temozolomide or both. Source of these receptors: a man in his forties or fifties with glioma. Some clones in this sample may be carry-over from other donors' samples.

DNA for the CDR3: TGTGCCAGCACCATGACAGGGAGTATAGGAAAACTGTTTTTT. It is translated as CASTMTGSIGKLFF. This chain joins TRBV27 and TRBJ1-4, with TRBD1 matching 7 bases. V dropped 7 bases and J dropped 10; count of bases not matched to a gene: 12. CDR3 length: 14 amino acids. Germline lookup yields CDR1 MNHEY and CDR2 SMNVEV (reference sequence).

The chain employs TRBV14 and TRBJ2-5; D ambiguous. CDR3 length equals 13 residues. Germline V CDR1 and CDR2: SGHDN, FVKESK. Trimming took 3 bases from V and 2 from J, leaving 7 bases between them. Here the CDR3 reads CASSHRLQETQYF. Here the CDR3 DNA reads TGTGCCAGCAGCCACAGGCTTCAAGAGACCCAGTACTTC.

A note on this clone: Since a much larger clone is just one base distant, this may be a read error. This sample includes further DNA sequences coding for the same CDR3. This sequence joins TRBV2 and TRBJ1-1; TRBD1 agrees at 7 bases. The CDR3 loop spans 16 amino acids. The germline V gene has CDR1 SNHLY and CDR2 FYNNEI. The CDR3 DNA reads TGTGCCAGTACTGGATCAAGGGCAGGGGGGAACACTGAAGCTTTTTTT. Encoded protein: CASTGSRAGGNTEAFF.

This sequence joins TRBV28 and TRBJ2-7; D is unclear. Germline loops: CDR1 MDHEN, CDR2 SYDVKM. The CDR3 runs to 15 residues. Trimming took 6 bases from V and 0 from J, leaving 15 bases between them. DNA of the CDR3: TGTGCCAGCAGGTCCCCACGGTTTATCTCCTACGAGCAGTACTTC. It is translated as CASRSPRFISYEQYF.

This chain uses TRBV25-1 with TRBJ2-1, with TRBD2 matching 8 bases. Germline V gene sequence: CDR1 MGHDK, CDR2 SYGVNS. The J segment lost 5 bases and the V segment lost 5 bases, leaving 2 bases of the junction unmatched. The CDR3 spans 13 residues. The CDR3 DNA follows: TGTGCCAGCAGTAGGCGGGGGGACAATGAGCAGTTCTTC. Translated: CASSRRGDNEQFF. Full variable domain (missing parts from reference TRBV25-1 and TRBJ2-1): EADIYQTPRYLVIGTGKKITLECSQTMGHDKMYWYQQDPGMELHLIHYSYGVNSTEKGDLSSESTVSRIRTEHFPLTLESARPSHTSQYLCASSRRGDNEQFFGPGTRLTVL.

This chain joins TRBV29-1 and TRBJ2-7; no reliable D call. Germline V gene sequence: CDR1 SQVTM, CDR2 ANQGSEA. V lost 5 bases and J lost 7, with 12 bases in between. The CDR3 consists of 11 residues. CDR3 nucleotides: TGCAGCGTTATTGAGTCCCGGGAGCAGTACTTC. Protein sequence: CSVIESREQYF.

The V gene is TRBV5-1, the J gene TRBJ1-4; 9 bases are a match to TRBD1. This CDR3 is 15 amino acids long. Per germline, CDR1 SGHRS and CDR2 YFSETQ. V trimming: 5 bases; J trimming: 2 bases; junction bases outside the gene matches: 4. CDR3 protein: CASRQGALTNEKLFF. The CDR3 DNA is TGCGCCAGCAGACAGGGGGCGCTTACTAATGAAAAACTGTTTTTT.

This clone was recorded only once. The V gene is TRBV27, the J gene TRBJ1-2; D perhaps matches TRBD1 (6 bases). Germline V lookup: CDR1 MNHEY, CDR2 SMNVEV (reference sequence). The CDR3 is 15 residues long. Trimming took off 3 bases at V and 3 bases at J, with 14 bases between the two ends. CDR3 nucleotide sequence: TGTGCCAGCAGTTTTTCCCCTACAGGGTACTATGGCTACACCTTC. Its protein product is CASSFSPTGYYGYTF.

The chain carries TRBV6-1 and TRBJ1-2; D may be TRBD1 (6 bases). Germline CDR1 and CDR2: MNHNS and SASEGT. This CDR3 is built from 14 residues. V was shortened by 3 bases and J by 4 bases, with 12 bases between the two germline ends. CDR3 loop: CASSDGGRIYGYTF. Here the CDR3 DNA reads TGTGCCAGCAGTGACGGGGGGCGCATCTATGGCTACACCTTC.

The CDR3 sequence is CASSLAGQGRADTQYF. The CDR3 DNA reads TGTGCCAGCAGCTTAGCCGGACAGGGTCGGGCAGATACGCAGTATTTT. This chain connects TRBV7-9 to TRBJ2-3; 8 positions match TRBD1. This CDR3 contains 16 residues. Germline V gene data show CDR1 as SEHNR and CDR2 as FQNEAQ (reference sequence). Germline trimming cut 0 bases from V and 4 bases from J; bases unmatched to any gene: 6.